Reported below is one TCR delta chain. A far larger clone is one nucleotide away, so this likely arose from a read error. The same CDR3 can be traced to other DNA sequences in this sample. This sample is drawn from a study of gamma-delta T cells after stem cell transplantation. This CDR3 contains 19 residues. Trimming at V came to 0 bases and at J to 0 bases, leaving 14 bases not matched to a gene. Germline values: CDR1 GEAIGNYY, CDR2 EKD. TCRdb re-identified clones in the RT-PCR reads via CATT. The sample includes about 660 delta-chain clones, about 4.9% of them seen just once. This TCR came from a human donor. It is not recorded whose cells these are; they may come from a transplant donor. Material: gamma-delta T cells. The chain links TRDV2 to TRDJ1, with TRDD3 identical over 8 bases. The chain's CDR3 is CACDTVVGDTGPYTDKLIF. CDR3 nucleotide sequence: TGTGCCTGTGACACCGTGGTAGGGGATACAGGGCCGTACACCGATAAACTCATCTTT.